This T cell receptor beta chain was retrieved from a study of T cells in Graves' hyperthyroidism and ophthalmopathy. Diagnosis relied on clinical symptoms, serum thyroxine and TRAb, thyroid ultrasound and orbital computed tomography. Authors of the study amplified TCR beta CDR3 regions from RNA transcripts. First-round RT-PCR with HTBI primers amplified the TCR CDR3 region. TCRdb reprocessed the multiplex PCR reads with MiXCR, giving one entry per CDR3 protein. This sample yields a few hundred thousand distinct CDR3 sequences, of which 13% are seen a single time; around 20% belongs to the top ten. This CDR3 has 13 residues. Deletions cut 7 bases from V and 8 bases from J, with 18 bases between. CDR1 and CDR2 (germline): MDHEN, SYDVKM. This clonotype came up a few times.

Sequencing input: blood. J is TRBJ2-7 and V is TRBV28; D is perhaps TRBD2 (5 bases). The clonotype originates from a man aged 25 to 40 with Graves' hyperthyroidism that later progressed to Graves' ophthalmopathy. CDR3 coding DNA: TGTGCCAGCAATCCCCTTGTTGAGGGAAAGCAGTACTTC. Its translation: CASNPLVEGKQYF.